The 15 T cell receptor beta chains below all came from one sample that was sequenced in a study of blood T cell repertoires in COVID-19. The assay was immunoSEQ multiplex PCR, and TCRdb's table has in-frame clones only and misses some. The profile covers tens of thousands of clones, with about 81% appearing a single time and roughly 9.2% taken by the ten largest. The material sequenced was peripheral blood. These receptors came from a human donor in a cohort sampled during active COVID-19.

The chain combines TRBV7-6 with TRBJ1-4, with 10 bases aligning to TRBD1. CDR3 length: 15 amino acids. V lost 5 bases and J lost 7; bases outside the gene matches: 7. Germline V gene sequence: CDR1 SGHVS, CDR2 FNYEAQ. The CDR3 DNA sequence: TGTGCCAGCAGCGCCGACAGGGGGCGAGGTGAAAAACTGTTTTTT. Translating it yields CASSADRGRGEKLFF. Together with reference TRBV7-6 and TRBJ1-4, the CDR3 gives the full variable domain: GAGVSQSPRYKVTKRGQDVALRCDPISGHVSLYWYRQALGQGPEFLTYFNYEAQQDKSGLPNDRFSAERPEGSISTLTIQRTEQRDSAMYRCASSADRGRGEKLFFGSGTQLSVL.

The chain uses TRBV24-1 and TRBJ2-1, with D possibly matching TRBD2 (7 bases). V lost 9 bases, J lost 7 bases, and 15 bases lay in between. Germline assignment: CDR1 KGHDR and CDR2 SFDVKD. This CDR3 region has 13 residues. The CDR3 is CATSLGGVNEQFF. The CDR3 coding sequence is TGTGCCACCTCCCTAGGGGGGGTAAATGAGCAGTTCTTC.

The CDR3 region is CASSLDGQGNSPLHF. CDR3 DNA: TGTGCCAGCAGCTTAGACGGACAGGGTAATTCACCCCTCCACTTT. J is TRBJ1-6 and V is TRBV7-2, with TRBD1 matching 8 bases. V dropped 1 base and J dropped 6; count of bases not matched to a gene: 2. From germline, CDR1 is SGHTA and CDR2 FQGNSA. The CDR3 extends over 15 amino acids.

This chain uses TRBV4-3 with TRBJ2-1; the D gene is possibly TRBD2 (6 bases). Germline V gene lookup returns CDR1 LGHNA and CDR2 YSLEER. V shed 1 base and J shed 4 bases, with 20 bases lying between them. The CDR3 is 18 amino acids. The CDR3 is CASSQGVWGGGVYNEQFF. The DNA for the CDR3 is TGCGCCAGCAGCCAAGGGGTATGGGGAGGAGGGGTATACAATGAGCAGTTCTTC.

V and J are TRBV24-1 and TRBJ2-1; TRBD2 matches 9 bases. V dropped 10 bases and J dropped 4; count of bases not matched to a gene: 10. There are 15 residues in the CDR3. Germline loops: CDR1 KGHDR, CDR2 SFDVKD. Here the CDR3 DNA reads TGTGCCACTAGCGGGAGCCGGGGATTTTACAATGAGCAGTTCTTC. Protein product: CATSGSRGFYNEQFF.

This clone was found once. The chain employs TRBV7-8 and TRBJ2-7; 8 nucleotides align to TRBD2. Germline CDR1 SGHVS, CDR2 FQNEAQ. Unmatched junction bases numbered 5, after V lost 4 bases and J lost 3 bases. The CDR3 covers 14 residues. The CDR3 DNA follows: TGTGCCAGCAGCTCGAAGCGGGAGCTCTACGAGCAGTACTTC. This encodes CASSSKRELYEQYF.

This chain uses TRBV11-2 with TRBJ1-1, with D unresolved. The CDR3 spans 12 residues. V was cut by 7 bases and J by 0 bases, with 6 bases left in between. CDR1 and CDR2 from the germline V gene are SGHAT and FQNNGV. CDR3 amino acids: CASMNMNTEAFF. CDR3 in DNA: TGTGCCAGCATGAACATGAACACTGAAGCTTTCTTT.

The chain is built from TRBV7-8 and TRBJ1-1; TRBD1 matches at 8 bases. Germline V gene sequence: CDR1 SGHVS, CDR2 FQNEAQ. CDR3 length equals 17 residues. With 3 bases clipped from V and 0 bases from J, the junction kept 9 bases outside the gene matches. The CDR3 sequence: CASSFGQGGTMNTEAFF. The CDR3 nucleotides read TGTGCCAGCAGCTTCGGACAGGGTGGTACAATGAACACTGAAGCTTTCTTT.

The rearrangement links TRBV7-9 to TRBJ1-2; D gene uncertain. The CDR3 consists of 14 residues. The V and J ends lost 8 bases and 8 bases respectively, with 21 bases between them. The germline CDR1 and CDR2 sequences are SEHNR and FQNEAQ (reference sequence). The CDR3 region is CASSSPGVLHGYTF. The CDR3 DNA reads TGTGCCAGCTCGTCCCCCGGGGTTTTACACGGCTACACCTTC.

CDR3 residues: CASSLTGAQETQYF. DNA for the CDR3: TGCGCCAGCAGCTTGACAGGGGCCCAAGAGACCCAGTACTTC. V and J are TRBV5-1 and TRBJ2-5, with 7 positions matching TRBD1. The V and J ends lost 1 base and 1 base, in that order; junction bases with no gene match: 1. Per germline, CDR1 SGHRS and CDR2 YFSETQ. The CDR3 is 14 amino acids.

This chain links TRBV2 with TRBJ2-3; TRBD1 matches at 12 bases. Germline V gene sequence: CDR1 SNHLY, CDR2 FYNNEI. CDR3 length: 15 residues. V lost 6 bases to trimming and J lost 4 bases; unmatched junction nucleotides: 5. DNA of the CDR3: TGTGCCAGCAGATCCGGGACAGGGGGCGCAGATACGCAGTATTTT. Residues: CASRSGTGGADTQYF.

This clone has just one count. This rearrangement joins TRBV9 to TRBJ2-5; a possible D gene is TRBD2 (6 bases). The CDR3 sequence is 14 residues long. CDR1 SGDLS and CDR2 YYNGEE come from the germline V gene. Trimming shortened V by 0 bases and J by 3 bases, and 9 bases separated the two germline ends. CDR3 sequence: CASSVGGGEETQYF. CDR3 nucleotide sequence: TGTGCCAGCAGCGTAGGCGGAGGGGAAGAGACCCAGTACTTC. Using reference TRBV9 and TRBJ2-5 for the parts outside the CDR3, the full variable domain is DSGVTQTPKHLITATGQRVTLRCSPRSGDLSVYWYQQSLDQGLQFLIQYYNGEERAKGNILERFSAQQFPDLHSELNLSSLELGDSALYFCASSVGGGEETQYFGPGTRLLVL.

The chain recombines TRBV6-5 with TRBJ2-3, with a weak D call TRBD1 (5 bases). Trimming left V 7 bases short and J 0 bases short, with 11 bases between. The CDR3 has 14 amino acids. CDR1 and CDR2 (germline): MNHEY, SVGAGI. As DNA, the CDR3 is TGTGCCAGCAAAGTTACAGGAAGCACAGATACGCAGTATTTT. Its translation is CASKVTGSTDTQYF.

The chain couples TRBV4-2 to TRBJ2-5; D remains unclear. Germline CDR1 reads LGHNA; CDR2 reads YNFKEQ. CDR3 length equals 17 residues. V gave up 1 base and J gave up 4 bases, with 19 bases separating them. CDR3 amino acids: CASSQVGAGPSAETQYF. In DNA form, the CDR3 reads TGTGCCAGCAGCCAAGTAGGCGCAGGCCCCTCGGCAGAGACCCAGTACTTC.

The CDR3 nucleotides are TGTGCCAGCAGCTTACGCGTCGGTAACTACGAGCAGTACTTC. Its translation: CASSLRVGNYEQYF. V is TRBV7-8 and J is TRBJ2-7; D not resolved. Trimming took 2 bases from V and 3 from J, leaving 11 bases between them. The CDR3 length is 14 residues. Germline V gene data show CDR1 as SGHVS and CDR2 as FQNEAQ.